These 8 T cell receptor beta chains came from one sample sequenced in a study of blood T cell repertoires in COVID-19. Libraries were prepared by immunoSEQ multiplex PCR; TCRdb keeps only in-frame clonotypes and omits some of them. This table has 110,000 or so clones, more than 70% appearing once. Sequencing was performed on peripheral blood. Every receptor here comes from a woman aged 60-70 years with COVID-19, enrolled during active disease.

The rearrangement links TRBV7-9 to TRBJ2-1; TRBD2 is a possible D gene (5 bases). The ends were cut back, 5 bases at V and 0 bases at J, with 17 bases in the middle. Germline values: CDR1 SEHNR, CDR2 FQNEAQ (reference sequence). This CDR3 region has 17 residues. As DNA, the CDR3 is TGTGCCAGCAGCAAAAGGGAGATCTGGAGCTCCTACAATGAGCAGTTCTTC. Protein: CASSKREIWSSYNEQFF.

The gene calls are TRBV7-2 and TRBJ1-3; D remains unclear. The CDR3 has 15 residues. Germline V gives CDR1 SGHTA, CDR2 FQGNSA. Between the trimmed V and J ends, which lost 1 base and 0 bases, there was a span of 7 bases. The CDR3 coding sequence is TGTGCCAGCAGCTTAGGCGGAGGCTCTGGAAACACCATATATTTT. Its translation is CASSLGGGSGNTIYF.

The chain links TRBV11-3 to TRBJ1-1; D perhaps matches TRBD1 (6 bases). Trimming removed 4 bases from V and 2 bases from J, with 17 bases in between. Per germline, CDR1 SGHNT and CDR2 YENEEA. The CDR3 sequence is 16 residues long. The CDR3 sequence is CASSSGGRGANTEAFF. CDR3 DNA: TGTGCCAGCAGCTCCGGGGGGCGCGGGGCTAACACTGAAGCTTTCTTT.

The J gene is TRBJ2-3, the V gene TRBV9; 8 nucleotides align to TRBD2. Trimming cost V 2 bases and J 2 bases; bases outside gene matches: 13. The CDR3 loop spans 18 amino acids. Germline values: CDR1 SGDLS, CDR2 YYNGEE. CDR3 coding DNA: TGTGCCAGCAGCGTGAGGCCGGAGCGGGGGATCTTCACAGATACGCAGTATTTT. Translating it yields CASSVRPERGIFTDTQYF.

The CDR3 DNA follows: TGTGCCAGCAGCGTAGGGGGCCTCCTGGATGAAAAACTGTTTTTT. This codes for CASSVGGLLDEKLFF. The genes are TRBV9 and TRBJ1-4; weak D call: TRBD1 (5 bases). The CDR3 spans 15 residues. Trimming removed 0 bases at V and 6 bases at J, with 12 bases between. The V gene's germline CDR1 is SGDLS and CDR2 YYNGEE. The full variable domain, its missing parts supplied by reference TRBV9 and TRBJ1-4, is DSGVTQTPKHLITATGQRVTLRCSPRSGDLSVYWYQQSLDQGLQFLIQYYNGEERAKGNILERFSAQQFPDLHSELNLSSLELGDSALYFCASSVGGLLDEKLFFGSGTQLSVL.

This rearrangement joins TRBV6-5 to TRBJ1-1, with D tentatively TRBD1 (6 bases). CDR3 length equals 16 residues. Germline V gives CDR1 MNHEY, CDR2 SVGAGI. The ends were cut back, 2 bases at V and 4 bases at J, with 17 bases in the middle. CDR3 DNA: TGTGCCAGCAGTTACCTATTCTCCCAGGGGCCCACTGAAGCTTTCTTT. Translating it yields CASSYLFSQGPTEAFF.

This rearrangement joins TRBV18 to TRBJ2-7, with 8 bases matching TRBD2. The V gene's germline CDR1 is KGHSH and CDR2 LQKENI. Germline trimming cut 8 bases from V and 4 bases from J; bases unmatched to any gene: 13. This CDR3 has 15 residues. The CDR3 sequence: CASRGPRGGPYEQYF. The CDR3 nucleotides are TGTGCCAGCCGGGGCCCACGCGGGGGGCCTTACGAGCAGTACTTC.

CDR3 sequence: CASSPIGTGNEKLFF. The CDR3 DNA sequence: TGTGCCAGCAGTCCAATAGGGACAGGGAATGAAAAACTGTTTTTT. The genes are TRBV2 and TRBJ1-4; 9 bases match TRBD1. Trimming cost V 5 bases and J 5 bases; bases outside gene matches: 6. CDR1 is SNHLY, CDR2 FYNNEI, per germline. This CDR3 contains 15 residues.